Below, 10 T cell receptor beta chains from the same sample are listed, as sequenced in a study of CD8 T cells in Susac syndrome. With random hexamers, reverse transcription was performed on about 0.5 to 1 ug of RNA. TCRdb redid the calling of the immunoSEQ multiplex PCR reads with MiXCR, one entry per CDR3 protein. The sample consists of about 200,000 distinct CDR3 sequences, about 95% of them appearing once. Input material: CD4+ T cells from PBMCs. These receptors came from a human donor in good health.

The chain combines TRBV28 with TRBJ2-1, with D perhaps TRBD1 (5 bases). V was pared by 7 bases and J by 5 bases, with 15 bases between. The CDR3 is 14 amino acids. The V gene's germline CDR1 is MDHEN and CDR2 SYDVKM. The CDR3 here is CASTPIGVHNEQFF. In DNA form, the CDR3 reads TGTGCCAGCACCCCAATAGGGGTCCACAATGAGCAGTTCTTC.

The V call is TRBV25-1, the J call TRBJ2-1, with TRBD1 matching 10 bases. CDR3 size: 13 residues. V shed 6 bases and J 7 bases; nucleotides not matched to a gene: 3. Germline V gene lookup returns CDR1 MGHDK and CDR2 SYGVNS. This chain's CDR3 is CASRRGQGNEQFF. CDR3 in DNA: TGTGCCAGCAGGCGGGGACAGGGGAATGAGCAGTTCTTC.

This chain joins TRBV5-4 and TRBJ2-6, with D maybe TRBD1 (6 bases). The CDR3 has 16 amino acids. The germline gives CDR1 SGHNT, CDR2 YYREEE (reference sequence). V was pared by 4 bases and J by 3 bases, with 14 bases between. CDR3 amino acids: CASSPAQGNGANVLTF. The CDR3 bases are TGTGCCAGCAGCCCCGCACAGGGTAATGGGGCCAACGTCCTGACTTTC.

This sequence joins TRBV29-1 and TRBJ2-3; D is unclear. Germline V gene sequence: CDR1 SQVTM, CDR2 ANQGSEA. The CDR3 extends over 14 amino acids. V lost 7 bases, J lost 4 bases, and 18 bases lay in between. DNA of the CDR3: TGCAGCGCCCGAAGGACCCCGTCCGCAGATACGCAGTATTTT. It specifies CSARRTPSADTQYF.

CDR3 coding DNA: TGCAGCGCCTTGCACCAAACGCTCACAGATACGCAGTATTTT. Its translation is CSALHQTLTDTQYF. The chain couples TRBV29-1 to TRBJ2-3; no definite D call. V gave up 7 bases and J gave up 2 bases, with 16 bases separating them. The germline CDR1 and CDR2 sequences are SQVTM and ANQGSEA. There are 14 residues in the CDR3.

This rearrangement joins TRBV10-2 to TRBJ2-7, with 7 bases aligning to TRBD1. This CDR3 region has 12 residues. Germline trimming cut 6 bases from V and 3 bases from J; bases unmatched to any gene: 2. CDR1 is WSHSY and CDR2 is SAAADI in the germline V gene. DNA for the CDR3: TGCGCCAGCAGAACAGGGGACTACGAGCAGTACTTC. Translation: CASRTGDYEQYF.

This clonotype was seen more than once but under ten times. CDR3 in amino acids: CASSVDFNEQFF. The CDR3 coding sequence is TGTGCCAGCAGCGTGGACTTCAATGAGCAGTTCTTC. The chain recombines TRBV7-9 with TRBJ2-1; perhaps TRBD2 as D (5 bases). The V gene's germline CDR1 is SEHNR and CDR2 FQNEAQ (reference sequence). The CDR3 totals 12 residues. Trimming took off 5 bases at V and 6 bases at J, with 8 bases between the two ends.

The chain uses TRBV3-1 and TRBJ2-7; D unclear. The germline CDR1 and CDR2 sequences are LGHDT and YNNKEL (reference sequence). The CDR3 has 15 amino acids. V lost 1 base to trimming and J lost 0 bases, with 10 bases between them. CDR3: CASSQGPGISYEQYV. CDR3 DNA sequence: TGTGCCAGCAGCCAAGGTCCAGGTATCTCCTACGAGCAGTACGTC.

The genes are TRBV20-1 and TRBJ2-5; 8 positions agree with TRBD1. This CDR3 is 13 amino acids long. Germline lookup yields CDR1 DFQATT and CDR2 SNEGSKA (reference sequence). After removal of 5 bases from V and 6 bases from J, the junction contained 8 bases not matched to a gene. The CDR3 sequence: CSALQGAGKTQYF. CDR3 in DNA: TGCAGTGCTCTCCAGGGGGCGGGGAAGACCCAGTACTTC.

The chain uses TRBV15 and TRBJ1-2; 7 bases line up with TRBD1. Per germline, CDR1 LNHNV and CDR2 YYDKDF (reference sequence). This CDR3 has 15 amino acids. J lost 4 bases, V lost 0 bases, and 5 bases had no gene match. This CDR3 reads CATSRDFQGVYGYTF. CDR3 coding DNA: TGTGCCACCAGCAGAGATTTTCAGGGGGTCTATGGCTACACCTTC.